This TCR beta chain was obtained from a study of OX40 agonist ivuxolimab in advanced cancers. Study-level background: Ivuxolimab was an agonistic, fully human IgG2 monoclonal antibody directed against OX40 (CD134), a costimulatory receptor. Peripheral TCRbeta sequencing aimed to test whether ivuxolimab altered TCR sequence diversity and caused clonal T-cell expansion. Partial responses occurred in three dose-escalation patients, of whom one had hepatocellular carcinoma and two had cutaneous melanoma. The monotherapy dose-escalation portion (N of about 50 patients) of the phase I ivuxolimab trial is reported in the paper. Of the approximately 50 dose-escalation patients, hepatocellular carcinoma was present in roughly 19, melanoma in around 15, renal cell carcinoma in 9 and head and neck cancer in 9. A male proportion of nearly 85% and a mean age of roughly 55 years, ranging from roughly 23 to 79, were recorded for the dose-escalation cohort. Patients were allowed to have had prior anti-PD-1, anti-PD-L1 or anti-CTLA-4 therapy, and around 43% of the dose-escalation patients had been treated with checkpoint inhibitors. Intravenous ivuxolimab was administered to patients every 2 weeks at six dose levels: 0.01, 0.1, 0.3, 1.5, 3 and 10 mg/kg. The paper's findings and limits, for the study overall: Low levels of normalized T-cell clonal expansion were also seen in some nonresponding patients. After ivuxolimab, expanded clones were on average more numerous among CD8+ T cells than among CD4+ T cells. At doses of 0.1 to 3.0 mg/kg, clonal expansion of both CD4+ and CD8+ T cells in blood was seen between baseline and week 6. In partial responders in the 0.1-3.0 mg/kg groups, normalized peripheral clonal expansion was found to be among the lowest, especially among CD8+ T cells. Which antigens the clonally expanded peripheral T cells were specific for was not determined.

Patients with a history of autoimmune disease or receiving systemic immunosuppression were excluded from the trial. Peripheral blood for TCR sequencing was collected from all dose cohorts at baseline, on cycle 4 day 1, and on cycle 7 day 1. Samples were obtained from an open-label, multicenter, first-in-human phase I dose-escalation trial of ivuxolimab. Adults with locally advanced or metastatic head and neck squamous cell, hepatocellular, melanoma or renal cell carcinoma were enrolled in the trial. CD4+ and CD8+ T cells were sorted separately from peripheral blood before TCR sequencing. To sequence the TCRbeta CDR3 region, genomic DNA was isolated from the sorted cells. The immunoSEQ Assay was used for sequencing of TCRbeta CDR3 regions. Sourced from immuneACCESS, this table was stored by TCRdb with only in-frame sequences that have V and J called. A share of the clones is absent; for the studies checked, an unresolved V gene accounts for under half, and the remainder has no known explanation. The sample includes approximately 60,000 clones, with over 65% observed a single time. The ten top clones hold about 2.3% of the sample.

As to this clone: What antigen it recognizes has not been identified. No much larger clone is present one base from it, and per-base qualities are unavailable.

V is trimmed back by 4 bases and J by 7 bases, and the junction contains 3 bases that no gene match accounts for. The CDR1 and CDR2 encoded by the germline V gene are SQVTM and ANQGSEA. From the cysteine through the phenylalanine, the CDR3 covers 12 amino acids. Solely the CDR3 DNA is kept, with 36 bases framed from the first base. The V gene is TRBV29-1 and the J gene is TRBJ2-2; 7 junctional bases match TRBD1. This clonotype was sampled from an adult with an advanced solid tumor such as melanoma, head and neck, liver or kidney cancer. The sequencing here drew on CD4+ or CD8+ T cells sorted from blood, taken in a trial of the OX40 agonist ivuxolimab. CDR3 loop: CSVGGQVGELFF. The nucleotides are TGCAGCGTTGGCGGACAGGTCGGGGAGCTGTTTTTT.